This entry lists 27 T cell receptor beta chains sequenced from one sample in a study of CD8+ T cells in alopecia areata. Regarding treatment: oral pan-JAK inhibitor, 5-10 mg twice daily. The sequencing template was cDNA reverse transcribed from extracted RNA. Generated by immunoSEQ multiplex PCR, the TCRdb table keeps only in-frame clones and is missing some. The sample includes about 190,000 clones, under 60% seen only once; the top ten take over 9.5%. Sequences were derived from CD8+ T cells sorted from blood, sampled at week 24, from a patient treated with tofacitinib. The source of these receptors is a human donor with alopecia areata.

The chain recombines TRBV27 with TRBJ2-3; tentative D call: TRBD1 (6 bases). V shed 5 bases and J shed 2 bases, with 17 bases lying between them. Germline V lookup: CDR1 MNHEY, CDR2 SMNVEV (reference sequence). The CDR3 length is 16 residues. The CDR3 bases are TGTGCCAGCAGTCACGATCAGGGGTCCCCCACAGATACGCAGTATTTT. It specifies CASSHDQGSPTDTQYF.

The CDR3 DNA sequence: TGTGCCAGCAGCCAGGCCTTAGCGGGGGGACCGTTCTTC. This encodes CASSQALAGGPFF. The gene calls are TRBV13 and TRBJ2-1; 10 bases fit TRBD2. Germline V gives CDR1 PRHDT, CDR2 FYEKMQ (reference sequence). V was pared by 5 bases and J by 15 bases, with 10 bases of the junction left unmatched. The CDR3 is 13 residues long.

The chain couples TRBV7-2 to TRBJ2-1; D gene unclear. Deletions cut 4 bases from V and 0 bases from J, with 1 base between. This CDR3 has 12 amino acids. Germline V lookup: CDR1 SGHTA, CDR2 FQGNSA. The CDR3 loop is CASSYSYNEQFF. CDR3 in DNA: TGTGCCAGCAGCTACTCCTACAATGAGCAGTTCTTC.

This chain connects TRBV11-2 to TRBJ2-7, with D perhaps TRBD2 (5 bases). CDR1 is SGHAT, CDR2 FQNNGV, per germline. The CDR3 sequence is 16 residues long. Trimming removed 2 bases at V and 7 bases at J, with 21 bases between. DNA of the CDR3: TGTGCCAGCAGCTTACGGACGAGCGGCCCCTACCGGGAGCAGTACTTC. Residues: CASSLRTSGPYREQYF. The variable domain in full, completed from reference TRBV11-2 and TRBJ2-7, reads EAGVAQSPRYKIIEKRQSVAFWCNPISGHATLYWYQQILGQGPKLLIQFQNNGVVDDSQLPKDRFSAERLKGVDSTLKIQPAKLEDSAVYLCASSLRTSGPYREQYFGPGTRLTVT.

The gene calls are TRBV4-1 and TRBJ1-1, with 8 positions matching TRBD1. The CDR3 has 16 residues. V dropped 3 bases and J dropped 1; count of bases not matched to a gene: 7. Germline lookup yields CDR1 MGHRA and CDR2 YSYEKL. The chain's CDR3 is CASSHPGQEANTEAFF. CDR3 coding DNA: TGCGCCAGCAGCCACCCGGGACAGGAGGCGAACACTGAAGCTTTCTTT.

This clone was found a few times. The chain links TRBV30 to TRBJ2-5, with 8 bases aligning to TRBD2. CDR3 length: 15 amino acids. Germline trimming cut 4 bases from V and 0 bases from J; bases unmatched to any gene: 7. Germline V lookup: CDR1 GTSNPN, CDR2 SVGIG (reference sequence). The CDR3 loop is CAWTSAGGYQETQYF. CDR3 coding DNA: TGTGCCTGGACCTCGGCGGGGGGCTACCAAGAGACCCAGTACTTC.

J is TRBJ1-2 and V is TRBV5-4; D is unresolved. The V gene lost 4 bases and the J gene lost 8 bases, with 15 bases spanning the gap. This CDR3 has 13 amino acids. CDR1 is SGHNT, CDR2 YYREEE, per germline (reference sequence). CDR3 in DNA: TGTGCCAGCAGCCCTTGGGCAGAGGACGGCTACACCTTC. Protein: CASSPWAEDGYTF. The whole variable domain, filled in from reference TRBV5-4 and TRBJ1-2, reads ETGVTQSPTHLIKTRGQQVTLRCSSQSGHNTVSWYQQALGQGPQFIFQYYREEENGRGNFPPRFSGLQFPNYSSELNVNALELDDSALYLCASSPWAEDGYTFGSGTRLTVV.

J is TRBJ2-7 and V is TRBV5-6; D unclear. Trimming removed 0 bases from V and 3 bases from J, with 4 bases in between. Germline lookup yields CDR1 SGHDT and CDR2 YYEEEE. The CDR3 contains 12 residues. The CDR3: CASSLDYYEQYF. The CDR3 DNA sequence: TGTGCCAGCAGCTTGGATTACTACGAGCAGTACTTC.

The chain employs TRBV7-9 and TRBJ2-7; D is possibly TRBD1 (6 bases). Germline V CDR1 and CDR2: SEHNR, FQNEAQ (reference sequence). Trimming cost V 7 bases and J 6 bases, with 13 bases left between them. The CDR3 covers 12 residues. The CDR3 region has the DNA TGTGCCAGCACCTACCCCAGGGGCGAGCAGTACTTC. Translating gives CASTYPRGEQYF.

This clone was picked up a small number of times. V and J are TRBV6-5 and TRBJ1-2, with 7 bases lining up with TRBD1. CDR1 is MNHEY and CDR2 is SVGAGI in the germline V gene. V shed 10 bases, J shed 7 bases, and the junction held 9 bases outside the gene matches. The CDR3 length is 12 residues. The CDR3 nucleotides read TGTGCCACCAAATGGGGGACAGCTGGCTACACCTTC. It encodes CATKWGTAGYTF.

V gene TRBV2 combines with J gene TRBJ1-1, with 9 bases lining up with TRBD1. Unmatched junction bases numbered 7, after V lost 5 bases and J lost 3 bases. The CDR3 sequence is 15 residues long. The germline CDR1 and CDR2 sequences are SNHLY and FYNNEI. CDR3 in amino acids: CASSIGQGTHTEAFF. CDR3 coding DNA: TGTGCCAGCAGTATTGGACAGGGGACGCACACTGAAGCTTTCTTT.

The chain has TRBV9 and TRBJ1-2; D gene uncertain. This CDR3 is built from 12 residues. Germline CDR1 SGDLS, CDR2 YYNGEE. V was shortened by 0 bases and J by 6 bases, with 6 bases between the two germline ends. The CDR3 region has the DNA TGTGCCAGCAGCGTAGTTTCAGATGGCTACACCTTC. It codes for CASSVVSDGYTF.

This clone occurred a few times. This chain uses TRBV13 with TRBJ2-6; weak D call: TRBD2 (5 bases). The V and J ends lost 4 bases and 0 bases respectively, with 16 bases between them. The CDR3 length is 18 residues. Germline assignment: CDR1 PRHDT and CDR2 FYEKMQ (reference sequence). CDR3 bases: TGTGCCAGCAGCTGGGGTGCGAGCGAGGGCTCTGGGGCCAACGTCCTGACTTTC. This sequence encodes CASSWGASEGSGANVLTF.

This clone appeared a single time. The DNA of the CDR3 is TGTGCCAGCAGTTTAATACCGACCTATAATTCACCCCTCCACTTT. Translating it yields CASSLIPTYNSPLHF. The V and J genes are TRBV27 and TRBJ1-6, with D unresolved. Trimming took 2 bases from V and 2 from J, leaving 7 bases between them. The CDR3 extends over 15 amino acids. The germline V gene encodes CDR1 MNHEY and CDR2 SMNVEV (reference sequence).

V gene TRBV11-2 combines with J gene TRBJ2-7; tentative D call: TRBD1 (7 bases). This CDR3 contains 14 residues. Germline CDR1 reads SGHAT; CDR2 reads FQNNGV. V was pared by 3 bases and J by 5 bases, with 14 bases between. The CDR3 spells CASSFAGGIDEQYF. In DNA, the CDR3 is TGTGCCAGCAGCTTCGCAGGGGGGATAGACGAGCAGTACTTC.

The V call is TRBV7-6, the J call TRBJ1-2; 7 bases fit TRBD1. Trimming took 5 bases from V and 3 from J; bases not matched to a gene: 6. This CDR3 contains 14 residues. Germline V gene data show CDR1 as SGHVS and CDR2 as FNYEAQ. The CDR3 DNA reads TGTGCCAGCAGCCTAGGGCAGGGGGACTATGGCTACACCTTC. Its translation is CASSLGQGDYGYTF.

The rearrangement links TRBV6-5 to TRBJ2-2; no firm D call. Germline V gene lookup returns CDR1 MNHEY and CDR2 SVGAGI. V lost 4 bases and J 8 bases, leaving 8 bases between the germline ends. CDR3 length equals 12 residues. In DNA form, the CDR3 reads TGTGCCAGCAGTTCCCGGAAAGGGGAGCTGTTTTTT. Its translation: CASSSRKGELFF.

The J gene is TRBJ2-7, the V gene TRBV7-9; 11 bases fit TRBD1. This CDR3 region has 14 residues. Germline V gene lookup returns CDR1 SEHNR and CDR2 FQNEAQ (reference sequence). V shed 5 bases, J shed 5 bases, and the junction held 5 bases outside the gene matches. CDR3 coding DNA: TGTGCCAGCAGCGACCGGACAGGGGGCAACGAGCAGTACTTC. Amino acids: CASSDRTGGNEQYF.

This rearrangement joins TRBV27 to TRBJ2-5; unclear D gene. The CDR3 contains 14 residues. The V gene's germline CDR1 is MNHEY and CDR2 SMNVEV (reference sequence). V lost 6 bases, J lost 2 bases, and 13 bases lay in between. This CDR3 is CASSPRAGQETQYF. The DNA of the CDR3 is TGTGCCAGCAGCCCCCGGGCCGGTCAAGAGACCCAGTACTTC.

A few counts support this clone. The chain employs TRBV30 and TRBJ2-1; D unclear. Germline V CDR1 and CDR2: GTSNPN, SVGIG (reference sequence). The CDR3 is 13 residues long. Deletions cut 0 bases from V and 5 bases from J, with 8 bases between. CDR3 amino acids: CAWSVSRNNEQFF. Here the CDR3 DNA reads TGTGCCTGGAGTGTATCCCGGAACAATGAGCAGTTCTTC.

The genes are TRBV30 and TRBJ2-7; 9 bases align to TRBD1. The V gene end was trimmed by 5 bases and the J gene end by 5 bases; junction bases not matched to a gene: 13. Germline V gives CDR1 GTSNPN, CDR2 SVGIG (reference sequence). CDR3 length equals 15 residues. As DNA, the CDR3 is TGTGCCTGGGGGGATAGGGGGACAGGGTTCGACGAGCAGTACTTC. As protein: CAWGDRGTGFDEQYF. Variable domain in full (rest from reference TRBV30 and TRBJ2-7): SQTIHQWPATLVQPVGSPLSLECTVEGTSNPNLYWYRQAAGRGLQLLFYSVGIGQISSEVPQNLSASRPQDRQFILSSKKLLLSDSGFYLCAWGDRGTGFDEQYFGPGTRLTVT.

This clone was found a few times. The chain links TRBV29-1 to TRBJ2-7, with D possibly matching TRBD2 (5 bases). Germline CDR1 SQVTM, CDR2 ANQGSEA. Trimming shortened V by 4 bases and J by 6 bases, and 10 bases separated the two germline ends. The CDR3 has 11 residues. CDR3 coding DNA: TGCAGCGTTGCCCGGGGTCGCGAGCAGTACTTC. Amino acids: CSVARGREQYF.

The chain couples TRBV7-9 to TRBJ1-1; D uncertain. The CDR3 consists of 17 residues. V was cut by 3 bases and J by 0 bases, with 17 bases left in between. The germline V gene has CDR1 SEHNR and CDR2 FQNEAQ (reference sequence). The CDR3 DNA reads TGTGCCAGCAGCTTCTTGGGGAGAGGCGGTATGAACACTGAAGCTTTCTTT. Translating gives CASSFLGRGGMNTEAFF.

With respect to this clone: This may be a read error: a much more frequent sequence differs by one nucleotide. Other DNA sequences of this sample code for an identical CDR3. The DNA of the CDR3 is TGTGCCAGCAGCTTAGGGGGTTCTGAAGCTTTCTTT. Protein: CASSLGGSEAFF. This chain links TRBV7-9 with TRBJ1-1; D is unresolved. Germline-derived CDR1 and CDR2 are SEHNR and FQNEAQ (reference sequence). CDR3 length: 12 amino acids. Between the trimmed V and J ends, which lost 1 base and 6 bases, there was a span of 6 bases.

The chain is built from TRBV27 and TRBJ2-5; no clear D. The length of the CDR3 is 15 residues. Germline-derived CDR1 and CDR2 are MNHEY and SMNVEV (reference sequence). V lost 5 bases and J lost 2, with 15 bases in between. This CDR3 is CASSERSQAQETQYF. CDR3 in DNA: TGTGCCAGCAGTGAGCGCTCCCAGGCACAAGAGACCCAGTACTTC.

V gene TRBV6-4 combines with J gene TRBJ2-1, with 9 bases matching TRBD1. Trimming at V came to 5 bases and at J to 7 bases, leaving 3 bases not matched to a gene. The germline V gene encodes CDR1 MRHNA and CDR2 SNTAGT. There are 13 residues in the CDR3. The CDR3 nucleotides read TGTGCCAGCAGTTTCGGACAGGGGAATGAGCAGTTCTTC. It encodes CASSFGQGNEQFF.

The chain combines TRBV2 with TRBJ2-2, with TRBD1 identical over 10 bases. V was clipped by 6 bases and J by 6 bases; unmatched bases: 7. Germline CDR1 SNHLY, CDR2 FYNNEI. The CDR3 is 15 amino acids. CDR3 protein: CASRPPGQGPGELFF. In DNA, the CDR3 is TGTGCCAGCAGGCCTCCGGGACAGGGGCCCGGGGAGCTGTTTTTT.